This paragraph reports one TCR beta chain. The sample comes from a study of blood T cells in healthy people across ages. Primed by a sample-barcoded 5' primer and a J-beta primer mix, a second PCR proceeded for roughly 6 to 12 cycles. From the 5' RACE reads, TCRdb called clonotypes with MiXCR, one entry per CDR3 protein. Here the sample spans about 1.1 million distinct CDR3 sequences, roughly two fifths being singletons. The CDR3 spans 12 residues. Looked up from germline, CDR1 is KGHDR and CDR2 is SFDVKD. Trimming pared 7 bases from V and 8 bases from J, leaving 13 bases between. The sample taken for sequencing was blood. The TCR originated in a man between 18 and 29 years old in good health. The rearrangement joins TRBV24-1 to TRBJ1-2; D gene uncertain. This CDR3 reads CATRVRLRGYTF. The DNA for the CDR3 is TGTGCCACCAGGGTTCGACTAAGAGGCTACACCTTC.